This TCR beta chain was obtained from a study of blood T cell repertoires in COVID-19. About the study: The United States, Italy and Spain were the sources of the acute and convalescent COVID-19 samples. T cells, B-cell-depleted T cells, or PBMCs supplied cDNA or gDNA.

V lost 6 bases to trimming and J lost 4 bases, with 9 bases between them. Looked up from germline, CDR1 is SNHLY and CDR2 is FYNNEI. This CDR3 contains 12 residues. As handled by the study authors: Nucleated cell counts were estimated from reference gene primer amplification. TCRdb's copy holds only in-frame clones and misses some; the assay was immunoSEQ multiplex PCR. For V, J and clone size, that table is used; D and trimming come from the DNA. This sample yields about 100,000 clones, of which more than 65% are seen a single time; 15% to 20% belongs to the top ten. The rearrangement links TRBV2 to TRBJ1-2; weak D call: TRBD1 (5 bases). Specimen: peripheral blood. The clonotype originates from a woman over 75 with active or convalescent COVID-19. CDR3 sequence: CASSRRVYGYTF. DNA of the CDR3: TGTGCCAGCAGCCGCAGGGTCTATGGCTACACCTTC. The full variable domain, rest sourced from reference TRBV2 and TRBJ1-2, is EPEVTQTPSHQVTQMGQEVILRCVPISNHLYFYWYRQILGQKVEFLVSFYNNEISEKSEIFDDQFSVERPDGSNFTLKIRSTKLEDSAMYFCASSRRVYGYTFGSGTRLTVV.